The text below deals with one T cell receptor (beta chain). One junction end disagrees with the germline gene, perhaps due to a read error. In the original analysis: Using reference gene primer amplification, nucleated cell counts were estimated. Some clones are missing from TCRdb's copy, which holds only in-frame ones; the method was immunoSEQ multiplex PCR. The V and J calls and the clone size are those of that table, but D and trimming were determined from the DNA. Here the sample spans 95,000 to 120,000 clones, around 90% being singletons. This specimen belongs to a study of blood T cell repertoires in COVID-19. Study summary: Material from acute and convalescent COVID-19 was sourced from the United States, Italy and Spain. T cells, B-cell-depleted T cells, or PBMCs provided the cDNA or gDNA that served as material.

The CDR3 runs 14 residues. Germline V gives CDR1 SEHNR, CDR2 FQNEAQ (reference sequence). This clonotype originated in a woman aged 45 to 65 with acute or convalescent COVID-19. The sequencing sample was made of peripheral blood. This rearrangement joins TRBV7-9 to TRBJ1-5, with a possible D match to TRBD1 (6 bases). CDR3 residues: CASSLGDTSGAQHF. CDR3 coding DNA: TGTGCCAGCAGTTTAGGGGACACCTCAGGAGCCCAGCATTTT. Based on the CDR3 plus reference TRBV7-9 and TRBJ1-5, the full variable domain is DTGVSQNPRHKITKRGQNVTFRCDPISEHNRLYWYRQTLGQGPEFLTYFQNEAQLEKSRLLSDRFSAERPKGSFSTLEIQRTEQGDSAMYLCASSLGDTSGAQHFGDGTRLSIL.